One and the same sample provided the 16 T cell receptor beta chains below, sequenced in a study of cytomegalovirus exposure and HLA in healthy donors. Researchers ran the PCR with 60 Vbeta and 13 Jbeta primers. The assay was immunoSEQ multiplex PCR, and TCRdb's table has in-frame clones only and misses some. The sample holds roughly 170,000 clones, approximately 80% seen once. Sequencing was done on a sample of PBMCs. These receptors came from a woman between 45 and 60 years old in good health and CMV-seropositive.

The chain joins TRBV7-2 to TRBJ1-2; 11 nucleotides agree with TRBD1. In germline, CDR1 is SGHTA, CDR2 FQGNSA. V lost 4 bases and J lost 8; bases outside the gene matches: 12. This CDR3 is 16 amino acids long. CDR3 in amino acids: CASSWDRGNLFGGYTF. The CDR3 nucleotides read TGTGCCAGCAGCTGGGACAGGGGGAATCTCTTTGGAGGCTACACCTTC.

The chain carries TRBV28 and TRBJ2-7; D call uncertain. The CDR3 is 15 amino acids. Trimming took 6 bases from V and 0 from J, leaving 15 bases between them. Germline CDR1 and CDR2: MDHEN and SYDVKM. CDR3 DNA sequence: TGTGCCAGCAGGAAGTTAAGCCGAAGCTCCTACGAGCAGTACTTC. This translates into CASRKLSRSSYEQYF. The full variable domain, rest sourced from reference TRBV28 and TRBJ2-7, is DVKVTQSSRYLVKRTGEKVFLECVQDMDHENMFWYRQDPGLGLRLIYFSYDVKMKEKGDIPEGYSVSREKKERFSLILESASTNQTSMYLCASRKLSRSSYEQYFGPGTRLTVT.

This clone is a singleton in its sample. This chain links TRBV7-8 with TRBJ1-5; TRBD1 matches 7 bases. Germline CDR1 and CDR2: SGHVS and FQNEAQ. V was clipped by 1 base and J by 7 bases; unmatched bases: 7. The CDR3 consists of 15 residues. The CDR3 DNA sequence: TGTGCCAGCAGCTTAGAGGGACAGTCCTTCCAGCCCCAGCATTTT. Translating gives CASSLEGQSFQPQHF.

This rearrangement joins TRBV7-3 to TRBJ2-3, with 7 bases identical to TRBD1. The germline gives CDR1 SGHTA, CDR2 FQGTGA. CDR3 length equals 14 residues. The V segment lost 2 bases and the J segment 3 bases; nucleotides outside the gene matches: 2. The CDR3 region has the DNA TGTGCCAGCAGCTTACCGGGACAGACAGATACGCAGTATTTT. Its translation: CASSLPGQTDTQYF.

The rearrangement uses TRBV5-1 and TRBJ1-1; 9 bases are a match to TRBD1. The length of the CDR3 is 13 residues. From germline, CDR1 is SGHRS and CDR2 YFSETQ. V shed 4 bases, J shed 4 bases, and the junction held 2 bases outside the gene matches. CDR3 sequence: CASSLQGATEAFF. The CDR3 DNA follows: TGCGCCAGCAGCCTACAGGGGGCCACTGAAGCTTTCTTT.

The rearrangement links TRBV11-2 to TRBJ1-2; no firm D call. V dropped 5 bases and J dropped 5 bases, with 24 bases sitting between them. Looked up from germline, CDR1 is SGHAT and CDR2 is FQNNGV. The CDR3 is made up of 17 amino acids. The DNA for the CDR3 is TGTGCCAGCAGCCTGACGGGTCGGACGGGTTCGGGGTATGGCTACACCTTC. This sequence encodes CASSLTGRTGSGYGYTF. Supplemented by reference TRBV11-2 and TRBJ1-2, the full variable domain reads EAGVAQSPRYKIIEKRQSVAFWCNPISGHATLYWYQQILGQGPKLLIQFQNNGVVDDSQLPKDRFSAERLKGVDSTLKIQPAKLEDSAVYLCASSLTGRTGSGYGYTFGSGTRLTVV.

This clone was detected only once. The rearrangement links TRBV28 to TRBJ1-5, with unresolved D. The CDR3 totals 15 residues. Trimming left V 3 bases short and J 4 bases short, with 13 bases between. CDR1 and CDR2 (germline): MDHEN, SYDVKM. CDR3 coding DNA: TGTGCCAGCAGTTTTCTGCGCGCGGGTAATCAGCCCCAGCATTTT. It is translated as CASSFLRAGNQPQHF.

The rearrangement joins TRBV6-1 to TRBJ2-1; 7 nucleotides match TRBD2. CDR3 size: 14 residues. CDR1 is MNHNS and CDR2 is SASEGT in the germline V gene. The trim removed 7 bases at V and 9 bases at J, leaving 12 bases unmatched. In DNA form, the CDR3 reads TGTGCCAGCAATCTACGGCGGGAGTGGGGTGAGCAGTTCTTC. This gives the protein CASNLRREWGEQFF.

This chain joins TRBV28 and TRBJ2-5, with D unclear. This CDR3 has 14 amino acids. Germline lookup yields CDR1 MDHEN and CDR2 SYDVKM. Trimming shortened V by 4 bases and J by 7 bases, and 16 bases separated the two germline ends. The CDR3 here is CASSSALSTGTQYF. The CDR3, as DNA: TGTGCCAGCAGTTCCGCTTTGTCTACCGGGACCCAGTACTTC.

This clone was seen a single time. The CDR3 DNA reads TGTGCCAGCAGCTCCCTCCCTCAGGGATTGAGCATTCAGTACTTC. Its protein is CASSSLPQGLSIQYF. The chain links TRBV7-3 to TRBJ2-4, with D perhaps matching TRBD1 (5 bases). Germline V gene lookup returns CDR1 SGHTA and CDR2 FQGTGA. Trimming took 4 bases from V and 9 from J, leaving 19 bases between them. CDR3 length: 15 residues.

This chain links TRBV19 with TRBJ1-6, with D unresolved. Looked up from germline, CDR1 is LNHDA and CDR2 is SQIVND (reference sequence). Trimming took off 5 bases at V and 10 bases at J, with 18 bases between the two ends. The CDR3 is 15 amino acids. In DNA, the CDR3 is TGTGCCAGTAGTTTGGAGGGCGGCCGTAGATCACCCCTCCACTTT. Its translation: CASSLEGGRRSPLHF.

V gene TRBV19 combines with J gene TRBJ1-5, with a possible D match to TRBD1 (5 bases). The CDR3 sequence is 14 residues long. Germline CDR1 and CDR2: LNHDA and SQIVND (reference sequence). Trimming stripped 9 bases from V and 7 bases from J, with 19 bases between. CDR3 region: CASQRRGEEQPQHF. CDR3 nucleotide sequence: TGTGCCAGCCAGCGGAGGGGCGAGGAACAGCCCCAGCATTTT.

The chain recombines TRBV4-3 with TRBJ1-5; TRBD1 is a possible D gene (6 bases). The CDR3 is made up of 15 amino acids. Germline V gene sequence: CDR1 LGHNA, CDR2 YSLEER. The V and J ends lost 2 bases and 7 bases respectively, with 15 bases between them. The CDR3 here is CASSQSQGKAQPQHF. In DNA, the CDR3 is TGCGCCAGCAGCCAATCCCAGGGGAAAGCCCAGCCCCAGCATTTT.

The CDR3 reads CASTPNPGTVTRSPLHF. CDR3 nucleotides: TGTGCCAGTACTCCCAACCCGGGGACAGTCACTCGTTCACCCCTCCACTTT. This chain joins TRBV19 and TRBJ1-6, with TRBD1 identical over 7 bases. V shed 7 bases, J shed 9 bases, and the junction held 18 bases outside the gene matches. The CDR3 length is 17 residues. Germline V CDR1 and CDR2: LNHDA, SQIVND (reference sequence).

The genes are TRBV20-1 and TRBJ2-7; D is unresolved. CDR3 length equals 11 residues. Trimming pared 6 bases from V and 3 bases from J, leaving 9 bases between. The V gene's germline CDR1 is DFQATT and CDR2 SNEGSKA (reference sequence). The CDR3: CSAAANYEQYF. CDR3 in DNA: TGCAGTGCGGCGGCCAACTACGAGCAGTACTTC.

This rearrangement joins TRBV9 to TRBJ2-7, with 10 bases that match TRBD2. This CDR3 comprises 16 residues. J was trimmed by 1 base and V by 0 bases; bases with no gene match: 4. Germline CDR1 reads SGDLS; CDR2 reads YYNGEE. This CDR3 is CASSVESGGGSYEQYF. CDR3 nucleotide sequence: TGTGCCAGCAGCGTAGAGAGCGGGGGGGGTTCCTACGAGCAGTACTTC.